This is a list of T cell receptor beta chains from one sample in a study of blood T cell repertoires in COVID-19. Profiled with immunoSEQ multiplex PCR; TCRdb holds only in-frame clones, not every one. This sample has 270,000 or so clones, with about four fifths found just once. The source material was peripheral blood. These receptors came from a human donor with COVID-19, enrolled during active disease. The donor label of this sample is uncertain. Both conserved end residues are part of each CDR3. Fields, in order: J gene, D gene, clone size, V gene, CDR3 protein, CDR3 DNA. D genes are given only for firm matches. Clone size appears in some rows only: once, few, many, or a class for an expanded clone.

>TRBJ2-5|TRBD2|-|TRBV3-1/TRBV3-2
CASSQGALKTSGFKETQYF
TGTGCCAGCAGCCAAGGAGCTCTTAAGACTAGCGGGTTTAAAGAGACCCAGTACTTC
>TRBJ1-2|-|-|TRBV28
CASSLGGQLHFNYGYTF
TGTGCCAGCAGTTTAGGAGGGCAGCTTCATTTTAACTATGGCTACACCTTC
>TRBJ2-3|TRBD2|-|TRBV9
CASSVGIPAGIADTQYF
TGTGCCAGCAGCGTAGGGATACCAGCGGGAATAGCAGATACGCAGTATTTT
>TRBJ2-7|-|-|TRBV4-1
CASSQRGQTYEQYF
TGCGCCAGCAGCCAACGGGGACAAACCTACGAGCAGTACTTC
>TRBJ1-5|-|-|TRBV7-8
CASSSPWADNQPQHF
TGTGCCAGCAGCTCACCCTGGGCCGACAATCAGCCCCAGCATTTT
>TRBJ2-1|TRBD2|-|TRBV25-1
CASSEWGGRTDEQFF
TGTGCCAGCAGTGAGTGGGGCGGGAGAACGGATGAGCAGTTCTTC
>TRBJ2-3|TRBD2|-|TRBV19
CASSPEGPAGGLRTDTQYF
TGTGCCAGTAGTCCCGAAGGGCCAGCGGGAGGGCTTAGGACAGATACGCAGTATTTT
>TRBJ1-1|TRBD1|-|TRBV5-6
CASSYGTGLNTEAFF
TGTGCCAGCAGCTACGGGACAGGCTTGAACACTGAAGCTTTCTTT
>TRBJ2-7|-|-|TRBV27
CASRTEVTGSYEQYF
TGTGCCAGCAGAACTGAAGTCACGGGATCCTACGAGCAGTACTTC
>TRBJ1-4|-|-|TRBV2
CASRADNEKLFF
TGTGCCAGCAGGGCAGATAATGAAAAACTGTTTTTT
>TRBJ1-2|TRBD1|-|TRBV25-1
CASSPGTADGYTF
TGTGCCAGCAGTCCCGGGACAGCAGATGGCTACACCTTC
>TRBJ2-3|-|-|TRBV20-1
CSASWASMHPDTQYF
TGCAGTGCTAGTTGGGCCAGTATGCATCCAGATACGCAGTATTTT
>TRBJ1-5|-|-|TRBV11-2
CASSPMGAQPQHF
TGTGCCAGCAGCCCAATGGGGGCTCAGCCCCAGCATTTT
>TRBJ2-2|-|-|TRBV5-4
CASSLAIRAGGELFF
TGTGCCAGCAGCTTGGCCATACGGGCAGGGGGGGAGCTGTTTTTT
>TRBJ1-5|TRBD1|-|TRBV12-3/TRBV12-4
CASSLTGGQPQHF
TGTGCCAGCAGCCTAACAGGGGGTCAGCCCCAGCATTTT
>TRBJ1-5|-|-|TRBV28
CASSLPGGGNQPQHF
TGTGCCAGCAGTTTACCCGGGGGAGGCAATCAGCCCCAGCATTTT
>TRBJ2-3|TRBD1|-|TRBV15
CATSRDLPGQRTDTQYF
TGTGCCACCAGCAGAGATCTCCCGGGACAGCGCACAGATACGCAGTATTTT
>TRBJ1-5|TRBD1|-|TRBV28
CASSKPGTDSNQPQHF
TGTGCCAGCAGTAAACCCGGGACAGACAGCAATCAGCCCCAGCATTTT
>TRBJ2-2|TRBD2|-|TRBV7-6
CASSLALAGGLDTGELFF
TGTGCCAGCAGCTTAGCTCTAGCGGGAGGGCTCGACACCGGGGAGCTGTTTTTT
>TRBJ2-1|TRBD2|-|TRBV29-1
CSVGFIAGVQNEQFF
TGCAGCGTTGGCTTCATAGCGGGAGTGCAAAATGAGCAGTTCTTC
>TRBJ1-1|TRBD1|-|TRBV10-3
CAMSTGGRNTEAFF
TGTGCCATGTCGACAGGGGGCCGGAACACTGAAGCTTTCTTT
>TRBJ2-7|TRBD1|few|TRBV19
CASSKWTGGASMANEQYF
TGTGCCAGTAGTAAATGGACAGGGGGCGCCTCTATGGCGAACGAGCAGTACTTC
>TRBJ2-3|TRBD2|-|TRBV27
CASSFDSGRFRGHTDTQYF
TGTGCCAGCAGTTTCGATAGCGGGAGGTTCAGGGGCCACACAGATACGCAGTATTTT
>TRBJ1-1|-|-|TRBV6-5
CASSYPGETEAFF
TGTGCCAGCAGTTACCCCGGAGAGACTGAAGCTTTCTTT
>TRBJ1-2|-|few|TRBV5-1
CASSLAQDYGYTF
TGCGCCAGCAGCTTGGCTCAGGACTATGGCTACACCTTC
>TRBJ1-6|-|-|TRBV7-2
CASSPRQISNSPLHF
TGTGCCAGCAGCCCCCGACAGATCTCCAATTCACCCCTCCACTTT
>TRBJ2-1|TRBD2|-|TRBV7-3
CASSISGRAREQFF
TGTGCCAGCTCCATTAGCGGGAGGGCCAGGGAGCAGTTCTTC
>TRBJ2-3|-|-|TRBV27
CASRREFGDTQYF
TGTGCCAGCAGACGGGAGTTCGGAGATACGCAGTATTTT
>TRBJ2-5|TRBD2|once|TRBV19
CASSPLAGLQETQYF
TGTGCCAGTAGTCCATTAGCGGGACTCCAAGAGACCCAGTACTTC
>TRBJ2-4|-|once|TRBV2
CASSDGILSNIQYF
TGTGCCAGCAGTGACGGAATACTATCAAACATTCAGTACTTC
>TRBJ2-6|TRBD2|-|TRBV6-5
CASSYWLAGEANVLTF
TGTGCCAGCAGTTACTGGCTAGCGGGAGAAGCCAACGTCCTGACTTTC
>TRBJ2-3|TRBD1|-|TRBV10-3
CATQGQGHPTDTQYF
TGTGCCACGCAGGGACAGGGCCATCCCACAGATACGCAGTATTTT
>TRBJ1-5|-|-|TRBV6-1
CASSARRGGVGNQPQHF
TGTGCCAGCAGTGCCCGACGGGGGGGGGTTGGCAATCAGCCCCAGCATTTT
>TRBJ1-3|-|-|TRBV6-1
CASSDGDGTIYF
TGTGCCAGCAGTGATGGAGATGGCACCATATATTTT
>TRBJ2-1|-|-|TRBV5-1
CASSLEGNNYNEQFF
TGCGCCAGCAGCTTGGAGGGGAACAACTACAATGAGCAGTTCTTC
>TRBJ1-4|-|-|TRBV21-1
CASTVLGANEKLFF
TGTGCCAGCACGGTATTGGGCGCTAATGAAAAACTGTTTTTT
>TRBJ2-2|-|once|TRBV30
CAWRDQGTGELFF
TGTGCCTGGAGGGACCAGGGGACCGGGGAGCTGTTTTTT
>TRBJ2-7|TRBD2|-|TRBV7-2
CASSRRASGGPYEQYF
TGTGCCAGCAGCCGGAGAGCTAGCGGGGGACCCTACGAGCAGTACTTC
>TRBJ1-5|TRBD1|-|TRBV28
CASRERTGRNQPQHF
TGTGCCAGCAGGGAGAGGACAGGGAGGAATCAGCCCCAGCATTTT
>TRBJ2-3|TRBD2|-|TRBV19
CASSIGGASGRRIGTDTQYF
TGTGCCAGTAGTATCGGTGGGGCTAGCGGGAGAAGGATTGGCACAGATACGCAGTATTTT
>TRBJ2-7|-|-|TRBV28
CASQRAADEQYF
TGTGCCAGCCAACGTGCAGCGGACGAGCAGTACTTC
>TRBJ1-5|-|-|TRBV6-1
CASSEGGGARGNQPQHF
TGTGCCAGCAGTGAAGGAGGGGGGGCGCGGGGCAATCAGCCCCAGCATTTT
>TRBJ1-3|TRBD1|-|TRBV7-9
CASSPRTGGTGNTIYF
TGTGCCAGCAGCCCCCGGACAGGGGGGACTGGAAACACCATATATTTT
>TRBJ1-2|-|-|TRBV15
CATSGSTGTGYGYTF
TGTGCCACCAGCGGGTCAACAGGGACGGGCTATGGCTACACCTTC
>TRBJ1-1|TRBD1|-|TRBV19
CASRPDRGNTEAFF
TGTGCCAGTAGACCGGACAGGGGAAACACTGAAGCTTTCTTT
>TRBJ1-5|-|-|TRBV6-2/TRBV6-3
CASSATQISNQPQHF
TGTGCCAGCAGTGCAACTCAAATTAGCAATCAGCCCCAGCATTTT
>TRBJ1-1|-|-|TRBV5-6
CASSLGPGDMNTEAFF
TGTGCCAGCAGCTTGGGACCGGGGGATATGAACACTGAAGCTTTCTTT
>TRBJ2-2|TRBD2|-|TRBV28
CASLGTSGTTGELFF
TGTGCCTCTCTGGGGACTAGCGGCACCACCGGGGAGCTGTTTTTT
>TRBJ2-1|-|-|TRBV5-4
CASSRPVEGPGRHLYNEQFF
TGTGCCAGCAGCCGACCGGTGGAGGGGCCGGGTCGACACCTCTACAATGAGCAGTTCTTC
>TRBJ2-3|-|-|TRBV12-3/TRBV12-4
CASSLALTYTQYF
TGTGCCAGCAGTTTAGCACTAACTTATACGCAGTATTTT
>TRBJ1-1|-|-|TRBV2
CASSESRQYTEAFF
TGTGCCAGCAGTGAATCCCGACAGTACACTGAAGCTTTCTTT
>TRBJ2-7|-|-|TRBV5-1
CASSPGQASYEQYF
TGCGCCAGCAGCCCCGGACAAGCCTCCTACGAGCAGTACTTC
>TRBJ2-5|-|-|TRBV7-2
CASSLGQGNQETQYF
TGTGCCAGCAGCTTAGGGCAGGGGAACCAAGAGACCCAGTACTTC
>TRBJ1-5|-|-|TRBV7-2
CASSLTRGPQPQHF
TGTGCCAGCAGCTTAACTAGAGGGCCTCAGCCCCAGCATTTT
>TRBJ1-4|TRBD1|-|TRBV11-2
CASSLSVPGGTEKLFF
TGTGCCAGCAGCTTATCAGTTCCAGGGGGAACGGAAAAACTGTTTTTT
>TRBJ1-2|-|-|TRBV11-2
CASSRQYNYGYTF
TGTGCCAGCTCGAGACAGTATAACTATGGCTACACCTTC
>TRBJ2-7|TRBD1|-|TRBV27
CASSLGTGVHEQYF
TGTGCCAGCAGTTTAGGGACAGGGGTCCACGAGCAGTACTTC
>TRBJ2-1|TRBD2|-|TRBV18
CASSPTSGRAYEQFF
TGTGCCAGCTCACCGACTAGCGGGAGGGCCTACGAGCAGTTCTTC
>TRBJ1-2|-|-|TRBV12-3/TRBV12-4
CASSYTDNYGYTF
TGTGCCAGCAGCTACACAGATAACTATGGCTACACCTTC
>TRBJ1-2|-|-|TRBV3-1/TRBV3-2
CASSQESRYTGGYTF
TGTGCCAGCAGCCAAGAGAGTAGATATACGGGGGGCTACACCTTC